One sample yielded the 11 T cell receptor beta chains listed below, sequenced in a study of blood T cell repertoires in COVID-19. Data came from immunoSEQ multiplex PCR; TCRdb stores just in-frame clones and leaves some out. The table lists about 530,000 clones, 85% to 90% of them singletons. Sequences were obtained from peripheral blood. These TCRs come from a woman between 45 and 65 years old with COVID-19, enrolled during active disease.

This rearrangement joins TRBV20-1 to TRBJ1-2, with D hard to call. Germline-derived CDR1 and CDR2 are DFQATT and SNEGSKA (reference sequence). This CDR3 has 11 residues. The CDR3 reads CMTTIARSYTF. The CDR3 DNA is TGCATGACGACTATAGCACGGTCCTACACCTTC.

The rearrangement uses TRBV3-1 (or the pseudogene TRBV3-2) and TRBJ1-6; TRBD1 matches at 8 bases. V trimming: 8 bases; J trimming: 10 bases; junction bases outside the gene matches: 7. Per germline, CDR1 LGHDT and CDR2 YNNKEL (reference sequence). The CDR3 covers 13 residues. DNA of the CDR3: TGTGCCAGCGGGACAGGAACGAGATCACCCCTCCACTTT. Protein sequence: CASGTGTRSPLHF.

The chain joins TRBV2 to TRBJ1-1, with 9 bases matching TRBD1. Germline CDR1 reads SNHLY; CDR2 reads FYNNEI. The V segment lost 8 bases and the J segment 4 bases; nucleotides outside the gene matches: 17. CDR3 length: 17 amino acids. The CDR3 region has the DNA TGTGCCAGCTGCAAGGGACAGGGAATCGGGGCAGGCACTGAAGCTTTCTTT. Encoded protein: CASCKGQGIGAGTEAFF.

The sample holds one count of this clone. The chain employs TRBV30 and TRBJ2-1, with TRBD2 identical over 7 bases. Germline values: CDR1 GTSNPN, CDR2 SVGIG (reference sequence). V lost 5 bases to trimming and J lost 6 bases; unmatched junction nucleotides: 7. The CDR3 runs to 13 residues. The CDR3 protein is CAWAGLSINEQFF. In nucleotides, the CDR3 is TGTGCCTGGGCGGGACTATCGATCAATGAGCAGTTCTTC.

The chain employs TRBV24-1 and TRBJ2-2; D may be TRBD1 (5 bases). The CDR3 is made up of 18 amino acids. The V end lost 4 bases, the J end lost 8 bases, and 25 bases lay between the germline ends. Germline CDR1 reads KGHDR; CDR2 reads SFDVKD. The CDR3 loop is CATSDPAYTRTQGGELFF. The CDR3 nucleotides are TGTGCCACCAGTGACCCCGCCTATACACGGACCCAGGGAGGGGAGCTGTTTTTT.

This CDR3 is CASSVARQGNSNQPQHF. The CDR3 coding sequence is TGTGCCAGCAGCGTAGCGCGACAGGGGAATAGCAATCAGCCCCAGCATTTT. The chain employs TRBV5-5 and TRBJ1-5, with 8 bases matching TRBD1. CDR3 length equals 17 residues. From germline, CDR1 is SGHKS and CDR2 YYEKEE (reference sequence). J gave up 0 bases and V 4 bases, and 9 bases lay outside the gene matches.

V and J are TRBV5-4 and TRBJ2-3, with TRBD2 identical over 8 bases. V lost 4 bases, J lost 5 bases, and 12 bases stayed unmatched. Germline loops: CDR1 SGHNT, CDR2 YYREEE (reference sequence). CDR3 length: 16 residues. For the CDR3, the DNA is TGTGCCAGCAGCCCCCCTGTAGCGGGGCTGGAAGATACGCAGTATTTT. Translated: CASSPPVAGLEDTQYF.

V gene TRBV10-1 combines with J gene TRBJ2-7; D might be TRBD1 (5 bases). CDR1 is WNHNN and CDR2 is SYGVQD in the germline V gene (reference sequence). The CDR3 loop spans 12 amino acids. V gave up 4 bases and J gave up 5 bases, with 9 bases separating them. The CDR3, as DNA: TGCGCCAGCAGTGGAGACAGAGACGAGCAGTACTTC. Protein sequence: CASSGDRDEQYF.

This chain connects TRBV4-1 to TRBJ1-3; D not certain. Per germline, CDR1 MGHRA and CDR2 YSYEKL. The CDR3 has 16 residues. The V and J ends lost 2 bases and 6 bases respectively, with 17 bases between them. The CDR3 region is CASSQPARSGVNTIYF. The CDR3 bases are TGCGCCAGCAGCCAACCAGCCCGATCCGGGGTAAACACCATATATTTT.

The chain carries TRBV24-1 and TRBJ2-3; 7 bases fit TRBD2. This CDR3 comprises 14 residues. Germline V gene data show CDR1 as KGHDR and CDR2 as SFDVKD. The trim removed 5 bases at V and 4 bases at J, leaving 5 bases unmatched. The CDR3 loop reads CATSGGGSADTQYF. The CDR3 coding sequence is TGTGCCACCAGTGGGGGGGGGAGCGCAGATACGCAGTATTTT.

The gene calls are TRBV30 and TRBJ1-4, with TRBD1 identical over 11 bases. Germline-derived CDR1 and CDR2 are GTSNPN and SVGIG (reference sequence). The CDR3 has 13 amino acids. V lost 5 bases, J lost 7 bases, and 3 bases stayed unmatched. CDR3 nucleotide sequence: TGTGCCTGGCGGGGACAGGGGGTTGAAAAACTGTTTTTT. This codes for CAWRGQGVEKLFF.